This T cell receptor (beta chain) was identified in a study of control samples from healthy donors and cancer patients. CDR1 is SNHLY and CDR2 is FYNNEI in the germline V gene. V lost 5 bases and J lost 5, with 7 bases in between. The CDR3 runs 11 residues. Data came from immunoSEQ multiplex PCR; TCRdb stores just in-frame clones and leaves some out. The repertoire consists of roughly 200,000 clones, with approximately 92% occurring once and the leading ten covering more than 1.4%. The rearrangement joins TRBV2 to TRBJ2-7; D possibly corresponds to TRBD1 (6 bases). The receptor comes from a man younger than 35 in good health. Sequenced material: blood. The DNA for the CDR3 is TGTGCCAGCAGTCGGACAGACGAGCAGTACTTC. It translates to CASSRTDEQYF.